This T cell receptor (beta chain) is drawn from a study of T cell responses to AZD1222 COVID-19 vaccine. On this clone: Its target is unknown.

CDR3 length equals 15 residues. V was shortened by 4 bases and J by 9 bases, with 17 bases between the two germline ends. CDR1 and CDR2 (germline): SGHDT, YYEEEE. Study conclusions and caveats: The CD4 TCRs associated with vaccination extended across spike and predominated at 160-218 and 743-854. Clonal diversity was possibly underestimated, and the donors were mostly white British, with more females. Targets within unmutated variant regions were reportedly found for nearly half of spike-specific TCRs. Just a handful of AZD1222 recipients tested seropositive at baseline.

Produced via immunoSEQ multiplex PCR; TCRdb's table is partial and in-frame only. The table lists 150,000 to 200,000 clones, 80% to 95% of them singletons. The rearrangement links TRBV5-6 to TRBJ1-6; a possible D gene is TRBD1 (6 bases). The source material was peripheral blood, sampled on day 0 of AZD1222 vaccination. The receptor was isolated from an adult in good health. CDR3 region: CASSVRTVQSSPLHF. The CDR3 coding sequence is TGTGCCAGCAGCGTCAGGACAGTCCAGAGTTCACCCCTCCACTTT.